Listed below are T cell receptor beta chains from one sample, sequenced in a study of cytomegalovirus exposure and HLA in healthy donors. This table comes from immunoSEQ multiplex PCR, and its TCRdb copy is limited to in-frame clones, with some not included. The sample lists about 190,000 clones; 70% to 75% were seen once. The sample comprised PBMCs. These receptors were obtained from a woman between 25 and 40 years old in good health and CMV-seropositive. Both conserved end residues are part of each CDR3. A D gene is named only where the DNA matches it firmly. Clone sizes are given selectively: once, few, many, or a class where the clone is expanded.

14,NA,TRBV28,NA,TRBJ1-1,CVSSLRRQNTEAFF,TGTGTCAGCAGTTTAAGGCGGCAGAACACTGAAGCTTTCTTT
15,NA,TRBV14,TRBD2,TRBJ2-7,CASSPLVIAGEAQYF,TGTGCCAGCAGTCCTTTAGTGATAGCGGGAGAGGCGCAGTACTTC
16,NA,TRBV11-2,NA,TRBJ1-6,CASSLGGVQGTIPLHF,TGTGCCAGCAGCTTAGGGGGGGTCCAGGGCACTATCCCCCTCCACTTT
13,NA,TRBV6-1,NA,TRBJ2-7,CASSEVVRYEQYF,TGTGCCAGCAGTGAAGTGGTGCGATACGAGCAGTACTTC
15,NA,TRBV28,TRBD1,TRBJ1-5,CASRFSGTGEQPQHF,TGTGCCAGCAGGTTCTCCGGGACAGGAGAGCAGCCCCAGCATTTT
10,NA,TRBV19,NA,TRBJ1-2,CASRAGGYTF,TGTGCCAGTAGGGCGGGCGGCTACACCTTC
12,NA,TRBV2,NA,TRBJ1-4,CAMGRGDEKLFF,TGTGCTATGGGCAGGGGAGATGAAAAACTGTTTTTT
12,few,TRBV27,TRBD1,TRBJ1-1,CASGPLGQGAFF,TGTGCCAGCGGACCCCTCGGACAGGGGGCTTTCTTT
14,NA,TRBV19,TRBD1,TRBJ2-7,CASATGQGNNEQYF,TGTGCCAGCGCGACGGGACAGGGGAATAACGAGCAGTACTTC
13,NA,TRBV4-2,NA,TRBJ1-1,CASSLRVNTEAFF,TGTGCCAGCAGCCTCCGGGTGAACACTGAAGCTTTCTTT
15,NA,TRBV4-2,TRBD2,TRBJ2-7,CASSRTSGSSYEQYF,TGTGCCAGCAGCCGAACTAGCGGGAGCTCCTACGAGCAGTACTTC
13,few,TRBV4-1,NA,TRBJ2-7,CASSPAGGLEQYF,TGCGCCAGCAGCCCCGCAGGTGGTCTCGAGCAGTACTTC
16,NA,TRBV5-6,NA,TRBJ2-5,CASSATSQTRRLTQYF,TGTGCCAGCAGCGCGACTAGTCAGACCCGGCGGTTGACCCAGTACTTC
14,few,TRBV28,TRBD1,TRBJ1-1,CASSRYRGSTEAFF,TGTGCCAGCAGTCGGTACAGGGGGAGCACTGAAGCTTTCTTT
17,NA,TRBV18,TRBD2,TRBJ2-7,CASSPPWASGDSYEQYF,TGTGCCAGCTCACCACCCTGGGCTAGCGGTGACTCCTACGAGCAGTACTTC
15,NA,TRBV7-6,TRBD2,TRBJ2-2,CASSWVGRDTGELSF,TGTGCCAGCAGCTGGGTCGGGAGGGACACCGGGGAGCTGTCTTTT
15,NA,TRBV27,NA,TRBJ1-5,CASSPSYNSNQPQHF,TGTGCCAGCAGTCCTAGTTATAATAGCAATCAGCCCCAGCATTTT
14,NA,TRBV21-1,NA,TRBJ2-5,CASSKVPSAETQYF,TGTGCCAGCAGCAAAGTACCTAGCGCGGAGACCCAGTACTTC
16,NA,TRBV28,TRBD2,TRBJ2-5,CASSLSSGRVGETQYF,TGTGCCAGCAGTTTGTCCTCCGGGAGGGTGGGAGAGACCCAGTACTTC
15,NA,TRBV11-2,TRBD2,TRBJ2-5,CASSPRASGQETQYF,TGTGCCAGCAGCCCCAGGGCTAGCGGACAAGAGACCCAGTACTTC
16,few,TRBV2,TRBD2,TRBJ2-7,CASSFPGLAGSYEQYF,TGTGCCAGCAGTTTCCCGGGACTAGCGGGGTCCTACGAGCAGTACTTC
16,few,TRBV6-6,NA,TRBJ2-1,CASTQRRSGAYNEQFF,TGTGCCAGCACCCAAAGGCGCTCCGGGGCCTACAATGAGCAGTTCTTC
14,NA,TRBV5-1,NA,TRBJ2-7,CASSRSGFNYEQYF,TGCGCCAGCAGCAGATCGGGGTTCAACTACGAGCAGTACTTC
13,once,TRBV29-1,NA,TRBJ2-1,CSVGWFRDNEQFF,TGCAGCGTTGGGTGGTTTCGGGACAATGAGCAGTTCTTC
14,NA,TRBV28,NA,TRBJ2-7,CATLPGTHRGEQYF,TGTGCCACCCTCCCCGGGACACACAGAGGGGAGCAGTACTTC
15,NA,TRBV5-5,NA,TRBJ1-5,CASSLADSINQPQHF,TGTGCCAGCAGCTTGGCGGACAGTATCAATCAGCCCCAGCATTTT
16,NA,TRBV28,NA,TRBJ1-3,CASSFSGFESGNTIYF,TGTGCCAGCAGTTTTTCGGGGTTTGAGTCTGGAAACACCATATATTTT
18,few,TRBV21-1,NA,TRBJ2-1,CASSRSLAGVHSYNEQFF,TGTGCCAGCAGCAGATCTCTAGCGGGAGTTCACTCCTACAATGAGCAGTTCTTC
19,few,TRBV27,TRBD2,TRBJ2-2,CASSPGLGTSGSRTGELFF,TGTGCCAGCAGTCCAGGACTGGGGACTAGCGGGAGTAGGACCGGGGAGCTGTTTTTT
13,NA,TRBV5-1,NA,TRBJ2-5,CASSSTVIETQYF,TGCGCCAGCAGCTCTACAGTCATCGAGACCCAGTACTTC
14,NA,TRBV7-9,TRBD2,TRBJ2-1,CASSKAGNYNEQFF,TGTGCCAGCAGCAAAGCGGGAAACTACAATGAGCAGTTCTTC
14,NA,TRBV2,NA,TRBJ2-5,CASSESPVLVTQYF,TGTGCCAGCAGTGAGTCCCCGGTCTTGGTGACCCAGTACTTC
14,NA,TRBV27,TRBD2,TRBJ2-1,CASSLSRTSNEQFF,TGTGCCAGCAGTTTAAGTCGGACTAGCAATGAGCAGTTCTTC
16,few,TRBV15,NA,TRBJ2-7,CATSIGQSDSPYEQYF,TGTGCCACCAGTATCGGACAAAGCGACTCTCCCTACGAGCAGTACTTC
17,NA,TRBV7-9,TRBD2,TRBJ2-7,CASSFTSGFSTGNEQYF,TGTGCCAGCAGCTTTACTAGCGGTTTCTCCACGGGGAACGAGCAGTACTTC
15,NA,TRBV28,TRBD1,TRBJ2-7,CASSIGTGGTYEQYF,TGTGCCAGCAGCATAGGGACAGGGGGGACCTACGAGCAGTACTTC
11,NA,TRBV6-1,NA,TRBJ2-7,CASSGGAKQYF,TGTGCCAGCAGTGGGGGAGCCAAGCAGTACTTC
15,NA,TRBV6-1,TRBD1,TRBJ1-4,CASTEQGSSNEKLFF,TGTGCCAGCACAGAACAGGGGAGTAGTAATGAAAAACTGTTTTTT
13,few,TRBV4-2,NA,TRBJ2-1,CASAAAEINEQFF,TGTGCCAGCGCGGCGGCCGAGATAAATGAGCAGTTCTTC
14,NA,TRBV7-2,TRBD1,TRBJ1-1,CASRGQGRTTEAFF,TGTGCCAGCAGAGGACAGGGGCGAACTACTGAAGCTTTCTTT
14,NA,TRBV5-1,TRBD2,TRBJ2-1,CASSSRTSFDEQFF,TGCGCCAGCAGCTCCCGGACTAGCTTCGATGAGCAGTTCTTC
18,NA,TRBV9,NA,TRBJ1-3,CASSATGGDTLSGNTIYF,TGTGCCAGCAGCGCAACGGGGGGGGACACACTCTCTGGAAACACCATATATTTT
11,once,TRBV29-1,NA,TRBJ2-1,CSVENYGEQFF,TGCAGCGTTGAAAACTACGGTGAGCAGTTCTTC
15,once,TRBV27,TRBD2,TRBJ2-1,CASSLLAGADNEQFF,TGTGCCAGCAGCTTACTAGCGGGAGCTGATAATGAGCAGTTCTTC
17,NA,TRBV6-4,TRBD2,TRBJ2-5,CASPRTSGRARRETQYF,TGTGCCAGCCCTCGGACTAGCGGGAGGGCCAGGCGGGAGACCCAGTACTTC
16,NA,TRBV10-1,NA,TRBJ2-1,CASSEMDGSTYNEQFF,TGCGCCAGCAGTGAAATGGACGGGAGCACCTACAATGAGCAGTTCTTC
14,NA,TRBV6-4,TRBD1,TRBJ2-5,CASSEGTGMETQYF,TGTGCCAGCAGTGAAGGGACAGGGATGGAGACCCAGTACTTC
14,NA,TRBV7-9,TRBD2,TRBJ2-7,CSSTLAGAVGEQYF,TGTTCCAGCACTTTAGCGGGAGCGGTCGGCGAGCAGTACTTC